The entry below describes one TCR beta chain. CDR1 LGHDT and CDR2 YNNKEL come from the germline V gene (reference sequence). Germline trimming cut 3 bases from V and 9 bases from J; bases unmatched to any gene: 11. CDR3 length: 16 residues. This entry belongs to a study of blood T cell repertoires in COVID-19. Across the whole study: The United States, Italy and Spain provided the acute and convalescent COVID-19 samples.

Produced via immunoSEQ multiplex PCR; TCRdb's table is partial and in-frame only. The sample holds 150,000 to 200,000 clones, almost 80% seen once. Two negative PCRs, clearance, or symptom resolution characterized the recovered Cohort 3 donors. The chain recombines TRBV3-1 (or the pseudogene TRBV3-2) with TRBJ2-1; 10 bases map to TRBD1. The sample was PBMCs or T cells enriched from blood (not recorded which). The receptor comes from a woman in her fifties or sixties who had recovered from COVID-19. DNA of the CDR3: TGTGCCAGCAGCCACCCGACAGGGGGCGCAACAAGTGAGCAGTTCTTC. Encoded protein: CASSHPTGGATSEQFF.